This is a list of T cell receptor beta chains from one sample in a study of blood T cells in healthy people across ages. MiXCR, run by TCRdb on the 5' RACE reads, gives a single entry per CDR3 protein. The table records under 800,000 distinct CDR3 sequences, around 21% of them present only once. Sequenced material: blood. Source of these receptors: a man aged 65-85 years in good health. Each CDR3 is given with its conserved first and last residue. A D gene is named only where the DNA matches it firmly. Size tells how often a clone was seen (once, few, many) or the class of an expanded clone, and some rows leave it out.

D gene,V gene,clone size,J gene,CDR3 protein,CDR3 DNA
NA,TRBV20-1,NA,TRBJ1-1,CSLDMTGSTEAFF,TGCAGCCTAGATATGACAGGTTCCACTGAAGCTTTCTTT
TRBD1,TRBV29-1,NA,TRBJ1-1,CSVAGRGLGANTEAFF,TGCAGCGTTGCGGGCAGGGGGCTGGGTGCGAACACTGAAGCTTTCTTT
TRBD2,TRBV20-1,few,TRBJ2-3,CSAIGLAGQWDTQYF,TGCAGTGCTATTGGACTAGCGGGACAGTGGGATACGCAGTATTTT
NA,TRBV28,NA,TRBJ2-7,CASTQAYEQYF,TGTGCCAGCACCCAGGCCTATGAGCAGTACTTC
TRBD2,TRBV20-1,few,TRBJ2-1,CSALAGLDNEQFF,TGCAGTGCACTAGCGGGGTTAGACAATGAGCAGTTCTTC
NA,TRBV18,NA,TRBJ2-2,CASSPTTAVTGELFF,TGTGCCAGCTCACCGACCACCGCAGTCACCGGGGAGCTGTTTTTT
NA,TRBV5-1,few,TRBJ2-1,CASSFMGYNEQFF,TGCGCCAGCAGCTTTATGGGGTACAATGAGCAGTTCTTC
NA,TRBV20-1,few,TRBJ2-3,CSARSLQGTDTQYF,TGCAGTGCTAGATCTCTACAGGGCACAGATACGCAGTATTTT
TRBD2,TRBV14,NA,TRBJ2-7,CASSPKWGLAGEYF,TGTGCCAGCAGCCCGAAATGGGGACTAGCGGGAGAGTACTTC
NA,TRBV10-3,NA,TRBJ2-7,CAIRDRNYEQYF,TGTGCCATCAGGGACCGCAACTACGAGCAGTACTTC
NA,TRBV20-1,NA,TRBJ1-3,CSARDPRPGNTIYF,TGCAGTGCTAGAGATCCTCGCCCTGGAAACACCATATATTTT
NA,TRBV27,NA,TRBJ2-5,CASSLRLGPSGETQYF,TGTGCCAGCAGTTTAAGGTTAGGGCCAAGCGGAGAGACCCAGTACTTC
TRBD2,TRBV6-2/TRBV6-3,NA,TRBJ2-5,CASSYIAGGPFQETQYF,TGTGCCAGCAGTTACATAGCGGGAGGGCCGTTTCAAGAGACCCAGTACTTC
NA,TRBV20-1,NA,TRBJ2-1,CSARLPSCNEQFF,TGCAGTGCTAGACTCCCTTCCTGCAATGAGCAGTTCTTC
TRBD1,TRBV5-6,few,TRBJ1-2,CASSPGQGGSYGYTF,TGTGCCAGCAGCCCTGGACAGGGGGGAAGTTATGGCTACACCTTC
TRBD1,TRBV4-1,few,TRBJ2-7,CASSLIQGPAYEQYF,TGCGCCAGCAGCCTTATACAGGGGCCGGCCTACGAGCAGTACTTC
TRBD2,TRBV29-1,few,TRBJ2-1,CSVEYGLAGGGGQFF,TGCAGCGTTGAGTATGGTCTAGCGGGAGGTGGCGGGCAGTTCTTC
NA,TRBV6-2/TRBV6-3,NA,TRBJ2-1,CASRPGSARGNEQFF,TGTGCCAGCAGACCAGGTTCAGCAAGGGGCAATGAGCAGTTCTTC
NA,TRBV6-5,many,TRBJ2-5,CASTGWDQETQYF,TGTGCCAGCACGGGCTGGGACCAAGAGACCCAGTACTTC
NA,TRBV29-1,few,TRBJ1-2,CSVVGGSPRKGYTF,TGCAGCGTTGTTGGGGGCAGCCCTAGGAAAGGCTACACCTTC
NA,TRBV5-1,few,TRBJ2-5,CASSSGSGREETQYF,TGCGCCAGCAGCTCAGGTTCCGGACGGGAAGAGACCCAGTACTTC
NA,TRBV6-1,NA,TRBJ2-7,CASSGSDPSYEQYF,TGTGCCAGCAGTGGGTCAGACCCCTCCTACGAGCAGTACTTC
NA,TRBV7-9,few,TRBJ1-4,CAGSTRQPTNEKLFF,TGTGCCGGCAGCACTCGACAGCCAACTAATGAAAAACTGTTTTTT
NA,TRBV20-1,NA,TRBJ2-4,CSAHNPLQTPQYF,TGCAGTGCTCATAACCCCCTCCAGACTCCGCAGTACTTC
NA,TRBV12-3/TRBV12-4,NA,TRBJ2-7,CASTIGSSYEQYF,TGTGCCAGCACCATTGGATCGAGTTACGAGCAGTACTTC
NA,TRBV4-2,few,TRBJ2-1,CASRNFDRSSSYNEQFF,TGTGCCAGCAGGAATTTCGACAGGTCTAGCTCCTACAATGAGCAGTTCTTC
TRBD1,TRBV29-1,NA,TRBJ2-5,CSVEPGQGQETQYF,TGCAGCGTTGAACCCGGACAGGGGCAAGAGACCCAGTACTTC
TRBD1,TRBV5-1,few,TRBJ1-6,CASSLTGDSPLHF,TGCGCCAGCAGCTTAACAGGGGATTCACCCCTCCACTTT
TRBD2,TRBV9,NA,TRBJ2-5,CASSVDSGTSAQETQYF,TGTGCCAGCAGCGTAGATTCCGGTACTAGCGCGCAAGAGACCCAGTACTTC
TRBD2,TRBV7-6,NA,TRBJ2-3,CASSPGLADKRSTDTQYF,TGTGCCAGCAGTCCCGGACTAGCGGACAAAAGGAGCACAGATACGCAGTATTTT
TRBD1,TRBV6-5,NA,TRBJ2-5,CASSYGGGQGETQYF,TGTGCCAGCAGTTACGGCGGGGGACAGGGGGAGACCCAGTACTTC
TRBD2,TRBV7-2,NA,TRBJ2-7,CASSPDIFVAGHEQYF,TGTGCCAGCAGCCCCGATATATTTGTAGCGGGACACGAGCAGTACTTC
TRBD1,TRBV6-2/TRBV6-3,NA,TRBJ2-1,CASTGTEYNEQFF,TGTGCCAGCACTGGGACAGAGTACAATGAGCAGTTCTTC
NA,TRBV7-2,NA,TRBJ1-1,CASSPTAVGTEAFF,TGTGCCAGCAGCCCAACGGCGGTAGGCACTGAAGCTTTCTTT
NA,TRBV25-1,few,TRBJ2-3,CASSTHREAADTQYF,TGTGCCAGCAGTACCCACAGGGAAGCAGCAGATACGCAGTATTTT
NA,TRBV6-5,NA,TRBJ2-1,CASSYSPTGFSPDEQFF,TGTGCCAGCAGTTACTCGCCTACCGGCTTTTCTCCGGATGAGCAGTTCTTC
NA,TRBV5-6,few,TRBJ2-5,CASSLASDKYKETQYF,TGTGCCAGCAGCTTGGCCTCGGACAAATATAAAGAGACCCAGTACTTC
NA,TRBV11-2,NA,TRBJ2-1,CASSFFQGGYNEQFF,TGTGCCAGCAGTTTTTTCCAGGGGGGCTACAATGAGCAGTTCTTC
NA,TRBV18,NA,TRBJ2-3,CASSPDRDTQYF,TGTGCCAGCTCACCAGACAGGGATACGCAGTATTTT
TRBD2,TRBV4-3,few,TRBJ2-7,CASSQGTSGIYEQYF,TGCGCCAGCAGCCAAGGGACTAGCGGGATCTACGAGCAGTACTTC
NA,TRBV24-1,few,TRBJ2-5,CATSDSGLQETQYF,TGTGCCACCAGTGATTCCGGGCTTCAAGAGACCCAGTACTTC
TRBD2,TRBV7-2,many,TRBJ2-5,CASEREVGLETQYF,TGTGCCAGCGAGCGGGAGGTCGGTTTGGAGACCCAGTACTTC
TRBD1,TRBV12-3/TRBV12-4,NA,TRBJ2-1,CVSSQGETLNEQFF,TGTGTCAGCAGCCAGGGGGAGACCCTCAATGAGCAGTTCTTC
TRBD1,TRBV6-5,NA,TRBJ1-6,CASRQGPNSPLHF,TGTGCCAGCAGACAGGGGCCCAATTCACCCCTCCACTTT
TRBD1,TRBV27,NA,TRBJ1-2,CASSPWTGGSYGYTF,TGTGCCAGCAGTCCCTGGACAGGGGGCAGCTATGGCTACACCTTC
NA,TRBV11-1,few,TRBJ1-2,CASSPAPNGYTF,TGTGCCAGCAGCCCCGCACCGAATGGCTACACCTTC
NA,TRBV5-1,NA,TRBJ2-1,CASARSGPNNEQFF,TGCGCCAGCGCCAGGAGCGGGCCCAACAATGAGCAGTTCTTC
NA,TRBV7-2,few,TRBJ2-7,CASSSRPTPHEQYF,TGTGCCAGCAGCTCCCGACCCACGCCCCACGAGCAGTACTTC
NA,TRBV5-1,few,TRBJ2-1,CASSLYIRAYNEQFF,TGCGCCAGCAGCTTGTACATCCGGGCCTACAATGAGCAGTTCTTC
NA,TRBV7-8,NA,TRBJ2-1,CASSLAQANNEQFF,TGTGCCAGCAGCTTAGCGCAGGCTAACAATGAGCAGTTCTTC
TRBD1,TRBV7-3,few,TRBJ2-6,CASSLTGSSGANVLTF,TGTGCCAGCAGCTTGACAGGGAGCTCTGGGGCCAACGTCCTGACTTTC
TRBD2,TRBV5-1,NA,TRBJ2-3,CASSLGPGLAGAPSTDTQYF,TGCGCCAGCAGCTTGGGCCCCGGACTAGCGGGAGCCCCCAGCACAGATACGCAGTATTTT
TRBD1,TRBV4-1,many,TRBJ2-5,CASSRDRAETQYF,TGCGCCAGCAGCCGGGACAGGGCAGAGACCCAGTACTTC
NA,TRBV2,once,TRBJ1-2,CASSEITNSNYGYTF,TGTGCCAGCAGTGAGATAACGAACAGTAACTATGGCTACACCTTC
NA,TRBV7-2,NA,TRBJ2-3,CASSLNEGDTQYF,TGTGCCAGCAGCTTAAATGAGGGGGATACGCAGTATTTT
TRBD1,TRBV9,few,TRBJ2-1,CASSVSGGVTYNEQFF,TGTGCCAGCAGCGTTTCAGGGGGCGTCACCTACAACGAGCAGTTCTTC
NA,TRBV5-1,NA,TRBJ2-7,CASSPLGGENYEQYF,TGCGCCAGCAGCCCCTTAGGAGGAGAGAACTACGAGCAGTACTTC
NA,TRBV19,NA,TRBJ2-7,CASSIGYAGTYEQYF,TGTGCCAGTAGTATCGGGTACGCAGGAACCTACGAGCAGTACTTC